This T cell receptor (beta chain) is drawn from a study of control samples from healthy donors and cancer patients. Clones were read by immunoSEQ multiplex PCR, and TCRdb kept only the in-frame ones, dropping some. The sample holds 50,000 to 55,000 clones, approximately 95% seen once. CDR3 length equals 15 residues. Looked up from germline, CDR1 is SEHNR and CDR2 is FQNEAQ (reference sequence). Trimming stripped 1 base from V and 3 bases from J, with 12 bases between. Input material: blood. This TCR derives from a man aged 25 to 40 in good health. The chain employs TRBV7-9 and TRBJ1-2; D gene uncertain. For the CDR3, the DNA is TGTGCCAGCAGCTTAGGCTTCCAGGCGGACTATGGCTACACCTTC. This sequence encodes CASSLGFQADYGYTF.